The present T cell receptor beta chain was sequenced within a study of OX40 agonist ivuxolimab in advanced cancers. Regarding the study as a whole: The investigators did not determine what antigen specificity the expanded peripheral T cells had. Relative to CD4+ cells, CD8+ T cells on average had more expanded clones. Among some nonresponders, normalized T-cell clonal expansion was also low.

Points on this clone: What it binds is not known.

The assay was immunoSEQ multiplex PCR, and TCRdb's table has in-frame clones only and misses some. The top ten hold roughly 28% of the sample, which has 15,000 to 20,000 clones, over 75% seen once. V dropped 0 bases and J dropped 4 bases, with 15 bases sitting between them. The CDR3 contains 16 residues. Germline CDR1 reads LGHNA; CDR2 reads YNFKEQ. The chain links TRBV4-2 to TRBJ1-2; D might be TRBD1 (5 bases). The starting material was CD4+ or CD8+ T cells sorted from blood, obtained in a trial of the OX40 agonist ivuxolimab. This clonotype was sampled from an adult with an advanced solid tumor such as melanoma, head and neck, liver or kidney cancer. CDR3 sequence (DNA): TGTGCCAGCAGCCAAGATGAGCAGGGATGGCCCTATGGCTACACCTTC. The encoded protein is CASSQDEQGWPYGYTF.